A single T cell receptor (beta chain) is shown here with its context. The data are from a study of control samples from healthy donors and cancer patients. J gave up 8 bases and V 5 bases, and 11 bases lay outside the gene matches. There are 15 residues in the CDR3. The germline V gene has CDR1 SGHVS and CDR2 FQNEAQ. Measured with immunoSEQ multiplex PCR; TCRdb has only the in-frame clones, and not every one. Counted here are approximately 130,000 clones, about 89% occurring once; the ten biggest clones make up 40%. The chain is built from TRBV7-8 and TRBJ1-2, with 10 positions matching TRBD1. The clonotype comes from a man aged 45 to 65 in good health. The material sequenced was blood. CDR3 nucleotides: TGTGCCAGCAGCCTCACCGGGACAGGGGCGGGAGGCTACACCTTC. Amino acids: CASSLTGTGAGGYTF.